The 4 T cell receptor beta chains reported below all come from one sample, sequenced in a study of prognosis after radiotherapy for stage I lung cancer. Amplification of TCR beta CDR3 from genomic DNA used two-round multiplex PCR. Amplification during the initial PCR round employed primers specific to each TRBV and TRBJ gene. MiXCR, run by TCRdb on the multiplex PCR reads, gives a single entry per CDR3 protein. The table records some 15,000 distinct CDR3 sequences, 55% to 70% of them present only once. Source: PBMCs, taken before or after stereotactic body radiation therapy (not recorded which). The receptors derive from a donor aged 50 or older with non-small cell lung cancer.

The V and J genes are TRBV19 and TRBJ1-2; tentative D call: TRBD1 (5 bases). Germline V gene data show CDR1 as LNHDA and CDR2 as SQIVND (reference sequence). Trimming shortened V by 5 bases and J by 4 bases, and 14 bases separated the two germline ends. This CDR3 is built from 14 residues. In DNA, the CDR3 is TGTGCCAGTAGTGGCTCCGGGACGGCCTATGGCTACACCTTC. It yields the protein CASSGSGTAYGYTF.

At least ten counts were recorded for this clonotype. This sequence joins TRBV11-2 and TRBJ2-1; 8 bases are shared with TRBD2. The CDR3 runs to 16 residues. The germline V gene has CDR1 SGHAT and CDR2 FQNNGV. Trimming at V came to 5 bases and at J to 8 bases, leaving 14 bases not matched to a gene. The CDR3 sequence is CASSPGGGGARYEQFF. In DNA form, the CDR3 reads TGTGCCAGCAGCCCCGGGGGGGGGGGGGCGCGTTATGAGCAGTTCTTC. Complete variable domain (other parts from reference TRBV11-2 and TRBJ2-1): EAGVAQSPRYKIIEKRQSVAFWCNPISGHATLYWYQQILGQGPKLLIQFQNNGVVDDSQLPKDRFSAERLKGVDSTLKIQPAKLEDSAVYLCASSPGGGGARYEQFFGPGTRLTVL.

Concerning this clonotype: The junction differs from germline at one of its ends, possibly a read error. This chain uses TRBV6-2 or TRBV6-3 with TRBJ2-7; D is unresolved. Germline V gene sequence: CDR1 MNHEY, CDR2 SVGEGT. CDR3 length: 13 amino acids. The CDR3: CASIFDAPYDQYF. The CDR3 nucleotides are TGTGCCAGCATTTTTGACGCACCCTACGATCAGTACTTC.

This sequence joins TRBV9 and TRBJ1-6; D is uncertain. V was pared by 4 bases and J by 6 bases, with 5 bases between. Germline V gives CDR1 SGDLS, CDR2 YYNGEE. CDR3 length: 12 residues. The CDR3 spells CASSPSNSPLHF. In DNA, the CDR3 is TGTGCCAGCAGCCCCAGTAATTCACCCCTCCACTTT.